This TCR beta chain stems from a study of early T cells in non-severe SARS-CoV-2 infection (dated by TCRdb to the early 2020s). Describing the broader study: Because TCR sequencing was done on bulk RNA from unsorted whole blood, the alpha and beta chains could not be paired.

A case-control design nested within a healthcare worker cohort in London, UK, was used, with weekly nasopharyngeal swab PCR tests and blood sampling performed. Healthcare workers were recruited during the week of the UK lockdown, between 23 and 31 March 2020, and followed weekly for up to about 15 weeks. This clonotype came up a few times. Its antigen target is currently unknown. Per-base qualities were not stored, and no clone one base away is much larger. Library construction relied on 5' RACE. Sequenced using a NextSeq 500. Unique molecular identifiers were attached to individual cDNA molecules in the TCR library protocol so that sequencing error and PCR bias could be corrected. Sequencing covered both TCR alpha and beta chains, and within each sample the abundances of alpha and beta sequences were tightly co-correlated. The study's own analysis went as follows. Decombinator V4 was used to annotate the V gene, J gene and CDR3 of the TCR sequences. TCRs were defined as expanded if a significant change between any two time points was detected under a Poisson model with p below 0.0001. TCR abundances were normalised to the total number of TCRs sequenced in each sample and reported as counts per million. TRAV1-2 paired with TRAJ12, TRAJ20 or TRAJ33 defined MAIT TCRs, while TRAV10 paired with TRAJ18 defined iNKT TCRs. VDJdb, accessed on 1 November 2021, was searched for TCRs annotated for CMV, EBV and SARS-CoV-2, and TCRs annotated for more than one antigen were excluded. TCRdb redid the processing of the public reads, applying fastp at Q25 and MiXCR, and retained in-frame beta chains. Each CDR3 protein appears once, grouped with its most common genes and DNA. The V and J calls reflect TCRdb's pipeline rather than the authors' work. The sample table holds under 90,000 distinct CDR3 sequences, of which roughly 15% were seen once. The biggest ten clones account for 5% to 7% of the sample.

Cut back by 5 bases and 6 bases, the V and J ends lie 16 bases apart. The CDR3 goes from the cysteine to the phenylalanine over 15 residues. CDR3 DNA only is kept here, 45 bases in frame from base 1. Via the germline V gene, CDR1 is SGHAT and CDR2 FQNNGV. Paper-wide results and their limitations: Matching against VDJdb was skewed toward anti-spike CD8 responses, likely underestimated virus-specific expansions, and missed private and CD4 specificities.

The sequence was obtained from an adult who was a healthcare worker with PCR-confirmed SARS-CoV-2 infection or an uninfected control (not recorded which). Sequences were obtained from whole blood. The chain is made from TRBV11-2 and TRBJ2-2; the D gene is not confidently resolved. The CDR3 protein is CASSTAPPGSGELFF. Read as DNA, the sequence is TGTGCCAGCAGCACGGCCCCCCCGGGCTCCGGGGAGCTGTTTTTT. With the portions outside the CDR3 filled from the reference TRBV11-2 and TRBJ2-2 genes, the complete variable region becomes EAGVAQSPRYKIIEKRQSVAFWCNPISGHATLYWYQQILGQGPKLLIQFQNNGVVDDSQLPKDRFSAERLKGVDSTLKIQPAKLEDSAVYLCASSTAPPGSGELFFGEGSRLTVL.